A single sample gave rise to the 28 T cell receptor beta chains below, sequenced in a study of Graves' ophthalmopathy and Graves' hyperthyroidism. The TCR beta CDR3 regions underwent amplification from RNA transcripts. HTBI-primed first-round RT-PCR preceded second-round multiplex PCR. MiXCR, applied by TCRdb to the multiplex PCR reads, yields one record per CDR3 protein. The table lists 400,000 or so distinct CDR3 sequences, 15% of them singletons, with around 7% in the top ten. Sequencing was performed on peripheral blood. Receptors were obtained from a woman aged 18-29 years with stable Graves' hyperthyroidism.

This clonotype was counted at least ten times. The chain carries TRBV12-3 or TRBV12-4 and TRBJ2-2, with 7 bases identical to TRBD1. Trimming at V came to 3 bases and at J to 6 bases, leaving 4 bases not matched to a gene. The CDR3 is 14 residues long. Written as DNA, the CDR3 is TGTGCCAGCAGTTTGAGGGGGCTCCCCGGGGAGCTGTTTTTT. Its protein is CASSLRGLPGELFF.

Ten or more counts support this clonotype. V usage is TRBV6-1 and J usage is TRBJ2-7, with D possibly matching TRBD1 (5 bases). This CDR3 has 15 residues. The ends were cut back, 6 bases at V and 2 bases at J, with 17 bases in the middle. CDR1 MNHNS and CDR2 SASEGT come from the germline V gene. The chain's CDR3 is CASSPGPGWTYEQYF. The CDR3 DNA sequence: TGTGCCAGCAGCCCCGGCCCAGGGTGGACCTACGAGCAGTACTTC.

The sample holds many counts of this clonotype. The rearrangement uses TRBV6-1 and TRBJ2-4, with 9 bases that match TRBD2. Germline V gene sequence: CDR1 MNHNS, CDR2 SASEGT. V trimming: 5 bases; J trimming: 2 bases; junction bases outside the gene matches: 13. The length of the CDR3 is 18 residues. The CDR3 DNA is TGTGCCAGCAGTCTAAGGGGTAGCGGGGGAACTACCAAAAACATTCAGTACTTC. As protein: CASSLRGSGGTTKNIQYF.

This chain links TRBV11-3 with TRBJ1-1; D is possibly TRBD1 (5 bases). CDR3 length: 15 residues. V dropped 7 bases and J dropped 3 bases, with 18 bases sitting between them. Germline V lookup: CDR1 SGHNT, CDR2 YENEEA. This chain's CDR3 is CASNWNQGYDTEAFF. DNA for the CDR3: TGTGCCAGCAACTGGAACCAGGGCTATGACACTGAAGCTTTCTTT.

This clonotype was found many times. This rearrangement joins TRBV6-1 to TRBJ1-3, with no clear D. Germline V gives CDR1 MNHNS, CDR2 SASEGT. The length of the CDR3 is 13 residues. V was cut by 3 bases and J by 0 bases, with 3 bases left in between. The CDR3 region is CASSDDSGNTIYF. The CDR3 coding sequence is TGTGCCAGCAGTGACGACTCTGGAAACACCATATATTTT.

At least ten counts were recorded for this clonotype. The CDR3 loop reads CASKEGHFTEAFF. CDR3 bases: TGTGCCAGTAAGGAGGGGCATTTCACTGAAGCTTTCTTT. The chain recombines TRBV19 with TRBJ1-1; possible D gene TRBD1, 5 bases. The CDR3 totals 13 residues. The V and J ends lost 7 bases and 4 bases respectively, with 13 bases between them. Germline CDR1 reads LNHDA; CDR2 reads SQIVND (reference sequence).

This clonotype was observed many times. The chain links TRBV6-2 or TRBV6-3 to TRBJ1-5; 10 bases are a match to TRBD1. Germline CDR1 is MNHEY and CDR2 is SVGEGT. The CDR3 sequence is 17 residues long. V gave up 5 bases and J gave up 2 bases; unmatched junction bases: 9. The CDR3 sequence is CASSPDRGQGRNQPQHF. The CDR3 DNA reads TGTGCCAGCAGTCCCGACAGGGGGCAAGGTCGCAATCAGCCCCAGCATTTT.

This clonotype was counted ten times or more. V gene TRBV6-1 combines with J gene TRBJ1-2; 9 nucleotides agree with TRBD1. Germline CDR1 is MNHNS and CDR2 is SASEGT. The J segment lost 1 base and the V segment lost 3 bases, leaving 3 bases of the junction unmatched. The CDR3 consists of 15 residues. This CDR3 reads CASSEPGQGNYGYTF. The CDR3 DNA is TGTGCCAGCAGTGAGCCGGGACAGGGTAACTATGGCTACACCTTC.

This clonotype was seen repeatedly, ten times or more. The rearrangement uses TRBV6-1 and TRBJ1-1; D possibly corresponds to TRBD1 (5 bases). Germline CDR1 reads MNHNS; CDR2 reads SASEGT. V was shortened by 0 bases and J by 4 bases, with 12 bases between the two germline ends. CDR3 size: 15 residues. Here the CDR3 reads CASSEAGLGTTEAFF. CDR3 sequence (DNA): TGTGCCAGCAGTGAAGCGGGGTTAGGGACCACTGAAGCTTTCTTT.

The sample holds many counts of this clonotype. This chain links TRBV5-1 with TRBJ1-1; 8 bases align to TRBD1. Per the germline V gene, CDR1 is SGHRS and CDR2 is YFSETQ. V was clipped by 4 bases and J by 7 bases; unmatched bases: 9. CDR3 size: 14 residues. The CDR3 loop is CASSTGQGGIEAFF. The CDR3 region has the DNA TGCGCCAGCAGCACCGGACAGGGAGGGATTGAAGCTTTCTTT.

This clonotype was seen many times. The J gene is TRBJ1-2, the V gene TRBV11-1; D is possibly TRBD1 (6 bases). The V and J ends lost 4 bases and 0 bases respectively, with 21 bases between them. The germline CDR1 and CDR2 sequences are SGHAT and FQDESV (reference sequence). CDR3 length: 18 residues. DNA for the CDR3: TGTGCCAGCAGCTCTCGACAGGAGGCCCGGTCCGCTAACTATGGCTACACCTTC. Translating gives CASSSRQEARSANYGYTF.

This clonotype was seen only a few times. The chain recombines TRBV2 with TRBJ1-3, with a possible D match to TRBD1 (5 bases). V was trimmed by 11 bases and J by 0 bases, leaving 20 bases between them. The CDR3 length is 16 residues. Germline assignment: CDR1 SNHLY and CDR2 FYNNEI. The CDR3 sequence: CAGTLGGAGSGNTIYF. The DNA of the CDR3 is TGTGCCGGGACCTTAGGCGGGGCCGGCTCTGGAAACACCATATATTTT.

This clonotype has ten or more counts. The V gene is TRBV19, the J gene TRBJ1-6; 7 bases fit TRBD1. Germline CDR1 LNHDA, CDR2 SQIVND (reference sequence). This CDR3 has 16 residues. V gave up 1 base and J gave up 9 bases; unmatched junction bases: 9. CDR3: CASSIGRDSGFSPLHF. The CDR3 DNA is TGTGCCAGTAGTATAGGAAGGGACAGTGGTTTTTCACCCCTCCACTTT.

This clonotype has ten or more counts. This chain links TRBV6-1 with TRBJ2-7; D possibly uses TRBD1 or TRBD2 (7 bases each). With 6 bases removed from V and 4 bases from J, the gap between germline ends came to 13 bases. From germline, CDR1 is MNHNS and CDR2 SASEGT. CDR3 length: 13 amino acids. The CDR3 DNA reads as TGTGCCAGCAGAAACAGGGGAGGGTACGAGCAGTACTTC. Its translation: CASRNRGGYEQYF.

This clonotype was observed at least ten times. The chain carries TRBV6-1 and TRBJ1-5; no firm D call. The CDR3 consists of 14 residues. CDR1 is MNHNS and CDR2 is SASEGT in the germline V gene. V dropped 6 bases and J dropped 0 bases, with 9 bases sitting between them. This CDR3 reads CASRRHPSNQPQHF. The CDR3 DNA follows: TGTGCCAGCAGGCGACACCCTAGCAATCAGCCCCAGCATTTT.

Ten or more counts support this clonotype. The chain links TRBV5-5 to TRBJ1-1; 9 bases agree with TRBD1. The length of the CDR3 is 15 residues. From germline, CDR1 is SGHKS and CDR2 YYEKEE (reference sequence). After removal of 4 bases from V and 4 bases from J, the junction contained 8 bases not matched to a gene. The CDR3 sequence: CASSEMDRGFTEAFF. Written as DNA, the CDR3 is TGTGCCAGCAGCGAAATGGACAGGGGATTCACTGAAGCTTTCTTT.

For the CDR3, the DNA is TGTGCCAGCAGCTTCAGGGGATCCTATAATTCACCCCTCCACTTT. This encodes CASSFRGSYNSPLHF. J is TRBJ1-6 and V is TRBV5-5, with D possibly TRBD1 on 6 matching bases. V shed 2 bases and J shed 1 base, with 7 bases lying between them. From germline, CDR1 is SGHKS and CDR2 YYEKEE (reference sequence). The CDR3 length is 15 residues.

This clonotype has ten or more counts. This chain links TRBV6-1 with TRBJ2-7, with D possibly TRBD2 on 5 matching bases. Germline lookup yields CDR1 MNHNS and CDR2 SASEGT. V was clipped by 6 bases and J by 4 bases, with 7 bases between them. The CDR3 is made up of 11 amino acids. CDR3 protein: CASRDLYEQYF. CDR3 bases: TGTGCCAGCAGGGACTTATACGAGCAGTACTTC.

This clonotype showed up many times. The rearrangement links TRBV13 to TRBJ1-1; D might be TRBD1 (6 bases). Germline V gives CDR1 PRHDT, CDR2 FYEKMQ (reference sequence). This CDR3 has 18 residues. V was trimmed by 1 base and J by 2 bases, leaving 20 bases between them. The DNA for the CDR3 is TGTGCCAGCAGCTTAGCCTCTTTGGGGGGGCGAATTAACACTGAAGCTTTCTTT. Protein product: CASSLASLGGRINTEAFF.

The CDR3 DNA is TGCGCCAGCAGCCAAGCGCAGGGGGTCTACGAGCAGTACTTC. It is translated as CASSQAQGVYEQYF. The chain has TRBV4-1 and TRBJ2-7; TRBD1 matches 7 bases. V trimming: 1 base; J trimming: 3 bases; junction bases outside the gene matches: 3. The CDR3 covers 14 residues. Germline V lookup: CDR1 MGHRA, CDR2 YSYEKL.

This clonotype was counted many times. CDR3 protein: CASSLAPIGYSHEQYF. The CDR3, as DNA: TGCGCCAGCAGCTTGGCCCCGATCGGGTATTCCCACGAGCAGTACTTC. The chain links TRBV5-1 to TRBJ2-7; no definite D call. The CDR3 is 16 amino acids. Looked up from germline, CDR1 is SGHRS and CDR2 is YFSETQ. The V end was cut by 0 bases, the J end by 5 bases, with 18 bases between.

At least ten counts were recorded for this clonotype. The chain links TRBV12-3 or TRBV12-4 to TRBJ1-6; 9 bases are a match to TRBD1. This CDR3 comprises 14 residues. The V segment lost 6 bases and the J segment 7 bases; nucleotides outside the gene matches: 4. The CDR3 DNA reads as TGTGCCAGCAGGGGGACAGGGAAAAATTCACCCCTCCACTTT. Translated: CASRGTGKNSPLHF.

This clonotype was detected many times. The chain uses TRBV29-1 and TRBJ1-2; no definite D call. Germline-derived CDR1 and CDR2 are SQVTM and ANQGSEA. V lost 0 bases, J lost 4 bases, and 15 bases lay in between. The CDR3 sequence is 15 residues long. In DNA, the CDR3 is TGCAGCGTTGAAGACGACTGGTCGCGGGCCTATGGCTACACCTTC. Translated: CSVEDDWSRAYGYTF.

This clonotype occurred many times. The chain couples TRBV6-1 to TRBJ2-7; no firm D call. Germline assignment: CDR1 MNHNS and CDR2 SASEGT. The CDR3 runs 13 residues. Between the trimmed V and J ends, which lost 6 bases and 0 bases, there was a span of 9 bases. The CDR3 is CASRKLSSYEQYF. CDR3 nucleotides: TGTGCCAGCAGAAAACTTTCCTCCTACGAGCAGTACTTC.

In its sample, this clonotype was seen many times. V and J are TRBV11-1 and TRBJ2-5, with D hard to call. V was shortened by 5 bases and J by 0 bases, with 10 bases between the two germline ends. Per germline, CDR1 SGHAT and CDR2 FQDESV (reference sequence). The CDR3 is 14 residues long. The CDR3 reads CASSRSSNQETQYF. CDR3 DNA: TGTGCCAGCAGCCGGTCCTCAAACCAAGAGACCCAGTACTTC.

The chain has TRBV4-2 and TRBJ2-7, with a weak D call TRBD2 (7 bases). V lost 1 base, J lost 2 bases, and 18 bases lay in between. Germline lookup yields CDR1 LGHNA and CDR2 YNFKEQ. The length of the CDR3 is 17 residues. The CDR3 coding sequence is TGTGCCAGCAGCCAAGTAGACGTGGGGGGGCATCCCTACGAGCAGTACTTC. The encoded protein is CASSQVDVGGHPYEQYF.

This clonotype occurred many times. The gene calls are TRBV5-1 and TRBJ1-6, with no clear D. V lost 1 base, J lost 8 bases, and 13 bases lay in between. Germline V gene data show CDR1 as SGHRS and CDR2 as YFSETQ. CDR3 length: 15 residues. The CDR3 is CASSLLAGSDSPLHF. The CDR3 DNA reads as TGCGCCAGCAGCTTGCTTGCGGGGAGCGATTCACCCCTCCACTTT.

Only a few counts were recorded for this clonotype. The chain couples TRBV5-1 to TRBJ2-2; tentatively, D is TRBD1 or TRBD2 (6 bases each). The CDR3 has 17 amino acids. The germline V gene has CDR1 SGHRS and CDR2 YFSETQ. V was shortened by 5 bases and J by 1 base, with 18 bases between the two germline ends. CDR3 region: CASSTTLEGGNTGELFF. CDR3 nucleotides: TGCGCCAGCAGTACTACCCTGGAGGGGGGGAACACCGGGGAGCTGTTTTTT.